This section outlines one TCR beta chain sequence together with its context. CDR1 and CDR2 from the germline V gene are LGHDT and YNNKEL (reference sequence). The CDR3 is 14 residues long. Trimming shortened V by 4 bases and J by 0 bases, and 7 bases separated the two germline ends. Some clones are missing from TCRdb's copy, which holds only in-frame ones; the method was immunoSEQ multiplex PCR. The table includes roughly 170,000 clones, around 92% detected once. The sample belongs to a study of control samples from healthy donors and cancer patients. This chain joins TRBV3-1 (or the pseudogene TRBV3-2) and TRBJ1-3; D is unclear. Sequencing was performed on blood. This clonotype originated in a woman aged 40-49 years in good health. CDR3 coding DNA: TGTGCCAGCAGCCGTGGGAGCTCTGGAAACACCATATATTTT. Amino acid sequence: CASSRGSSGNTIYF.